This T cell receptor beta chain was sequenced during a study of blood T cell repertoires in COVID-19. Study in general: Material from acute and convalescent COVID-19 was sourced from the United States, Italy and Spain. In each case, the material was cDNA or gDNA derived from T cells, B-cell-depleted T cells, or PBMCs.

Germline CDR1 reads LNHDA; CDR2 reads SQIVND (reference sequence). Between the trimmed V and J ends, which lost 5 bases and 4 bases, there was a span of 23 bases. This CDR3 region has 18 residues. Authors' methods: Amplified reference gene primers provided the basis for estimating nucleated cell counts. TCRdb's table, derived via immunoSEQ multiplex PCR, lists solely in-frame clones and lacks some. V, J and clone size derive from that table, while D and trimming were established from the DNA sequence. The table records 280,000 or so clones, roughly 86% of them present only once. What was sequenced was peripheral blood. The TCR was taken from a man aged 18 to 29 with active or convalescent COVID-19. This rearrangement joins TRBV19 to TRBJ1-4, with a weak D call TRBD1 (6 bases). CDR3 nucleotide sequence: TGTGCCAGTAGTCAAACTCGATACAGGGCAGATTTTAATGAAAAACTGTTTTTT. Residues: CASSQTRYRADFNEKLFF.